These 32 T cell receptor beta chains originate from one sample sequenced in a study of identical twins. TCRdb reprocessed the 5' RACE reads via MiXCR and lists one record per CDR3 protein. The table shows a few hundred thousand distinct CDR3 sequences, with under 9.5% occurring only once. These records were also assigned to another study, of yellow fever vaccine responses in identical twins.

Sequenced sample: memory (CD45RO+) T cells sorted from blood. These receptors were taken from a woman younger than 30 in good health.

V is TRBV20-1 and J is TRBJ2-1; D not certain. The CDR3 length is 15 residues. Germline values: CDR1 DFQATT, CDR2 SNEGSKA (reference sequence). V lost 4 bases and J 2 bases, leaving 15 bases between the germline ends. CDR3 region: CSAKPPTSAYNEQFF. The CDR3 DNA is TGCAGTGCTAAACCCCCGACTTCCGCCTACAATGAGCAGTTCTTC.

This clonotype has just a few counts. V gene TRBV12-3 or TRBV12-4 combines with J gene TRBJ1-2; D unclear. Deletions cut 2 bases from V and 8 bases from J, with 9 bases between. The CDR3 spans 12 residues. The CDR3 DNA reads TGTGCCAGCAGTTTACGTCCCGGCGGCTACACCTTC. Translating it yields CASSLRPGGYTF.

This clonotype was seen many times. This chain links TRBV28 with TRBJ1-5; D is uncertain. Germline V CDR1 and CDR2: MDHEN, SYDVKM. Trimming took off 3 bases at V and 9 bases at J, with 15 bases between the two ends. The CDR3 is made up of 14 amino acids. As DNA, the CDR3 is TGTGCCAGCAGTTTTAAAACGGGTCGGACGCCCCAGCATTTT. Protein: CASSFKTGRTPQHF.

The rearrangement joins TRBV19 to TRBJ1-1; 7 positions match TRBD1. Germline assignment: CDR1 LNHDA and CDR2 SQIVND (reference sequence). V dropped 5 bases and J dropped 6; count of bases not matched to a gene: 6. This CDR3 has 13 residues. CDR3: CASSDRTGAEAFF. CDR3 in DNA: TGTGCCAGTAGTGACCGGACAGGAGCTGAAGCTTTCTTT. The full variable domain, rest sourced from reference TRBV19 and TRBJ1-1, is DGGITQSPKYLFRKEGQNVTLSCEQNLNHDAMYWYRQDPGQGLRLIYYSQIVNDFQKGDIAEGYSVSREKKESFPLTVTSAQKNPTAFYLCASSDRTGAEAFFGQGTRLTVV.

This clonotype was recorded at least ten times. The chain is built from TRBV27 and TRBJ1-6, with TRBD1 matching 8 bases. In germline, CDR1 is MNHEY, CDR2 SMNVEV (reference sequence). V gave up 3 bases and J gave up 14 bases; unmatched junction bases: 3. The CDR3 has 12 residues. In DNA, the CDR3 is TGTGCCAGCAGTTTCATACAGGGGGCCCTCCACTTT. Protein sequence: CASSFIQGALHF.

Details on this clonotype: A much bigger clone sits one base away, suggesting this may be a read error. The rearrangement joins TRBV6-6 to TRBJ1-1; no reliable D call. The V gene's germline CDR1 is MNHNY and CDR2 SVGAGI (reference sequence). This CDR3 spans 11 amino acids. Trimming cost V 4 bases and J 12 bases, with 12 bases left between them. The CDR3 DNA sequence: TGTGCCAGCAGTTGCGCCAGGCTGACTTTCTTT. Translation gives CASSCARLTFF.

In this sample, this clonotype turned up many times. The rearrangement links TRBV28 to TRBJ2-1; TRBD2 matches 10 bases. The V segment lost 5 bases and the J segment 8 bases; nucleotides outside the gene matches: 9. This CDR3 spans 15 amino acids. Germline lookup yields CDR1 MDHEN and CDR2 SYDVKM. The CDR3 region is CASSPHGAGGDEQFF. DNA of the CDR3: TGTGCCAGCAGTCCACATGGAGCGGGGGGGGATGAGCAGTTCTTC.

This clonotype has a handful of counts. The V and J genes are TRBV18 and TRBJ2-7, with 7 bases fitting TRBD2. Looked up from germline, CDR1 is KGHSH and CDR2 is LQKENI. The CDR3 loop spans 13 amino acids. The V segment lost 3 bases and the J segment 7 bases; nucleotides outside the gene matches: 6. The CDR3 region has the DNA TGTGCCAGCTCACCTCTGTCGGGGGGAGAGCAGTACTTC. Its protein is CASSPLSGGEQYF.

This chain uses TRBV10-3 with TRBJ2-3; D ambiguous. Germline V gene data show CDR1 as ENHRY and CDR2 as SYGVKD. CDR3 length equals 12 residues. Trimming shortened V by 8 bases and J by 4 bases, and 10 bases separated the two germline ends. CDR3 nucleotide sequence: TGTGCCATCGGTTTAAAGGCAGATACGCAGTATTTT. This sequence encodes CAIGLKADTQYF.

This clonotype appeared a few times. This chain links TRBV5-1 with TRBJ1-5; weak D call: TRBD1 (5 bases). Trimming removed 4 bases from V and 3 bases from J, with 14 bases in between. The CDR3 is 15 amino acids. Germline lookup yields CDR1 SGHRS and CDR2 YFSETQ. The CDR3 region is CASSAGGVDNQPQHF. In DNA form, the CDR3 reads TGCGCCAGCAGCGCAGGAGGGGTGGACAATCAGCCCCAGCATTTT.

This clonotype has a count of ten or more. This chain links TRBV20-1 with TRBJ2-1; perhaps TRBD2 as D (5 bases). Trimming shortened V by 6 bases and J by 0 bases, and 12 bases separated the two germline ends. Germline-derived CDR1 and CDR2 are DFQATT and SNEGSKA (reference sequence). The CDR3 has 14 amino acids. CDR3 in amino acids: CSASSGSSYNEQFF. The CDR3 bases are TGCAGTGCCAGCAGCGGAAGCTCCTACAATGAGCAGTTCTTC.

Many counts were recorded for this clonotype. CDR3 sequence (DNA): TGCAGTGCCGTGGTGCTAGCGGGATATACAGATACGCAGTATTTT. As protein: CSAVVLAGYTDTQYF. The chain joins TRBV20-1 to TRBJ2-3; 9 nucleotides align to TRBD2. CDR3 size: 15 residues. The germline CDR1 and CDR2 sequences are DFQATT and SNEGSKA (reference sequence). J was trimmed by 3 bases and V by 6 bases; bases with no gene match: 10.

The sample holds many counts of this clonotype. The gene calls are TRBV20-1 and TRBJ2-7, with 13 positions matching TRBD2. V trimming: 2 bases; J trimming: 5 bases; junction bases outside the gene matches: 9. Germline CDR1 and CDR2: DFQATT and SNEGSKA (reference sequence). The CDR3 has 16 residues. The CDR3 coding sequence is TGCAGTGCTAGAACCCCCGGACTAGCGGGAGACCACGAGCAGTACTTC. Its protein is CSARTPGLAGDHEQYF.

This rearrangement joins TRBV13 to TRBJ2-5, with D hard to call. Germline CDR1 and CDR2: PRHDT and FYEKMQ (reference sequence). The V end was cut by 5 bases, the J end by 5 bases, with 12 bases between. This CDR3 is built from 13 residues. CDR3 amino acids: CASSLLSGETQYF. The CDR3 DNA reads as TGTGCCAGCAGCCTTCTTAGTGGGGAGACCCAGTACTTC.

In its sample, this clonotype was seen a few times. The chain recombines TRBV25-1 with TRBJ2-7; 9 positions agree with TRBD2. This CDR3 comprises 16 residues. Losses at the gene ends were 2 bases for V and 0 bases for J; bases not matched to a gene: 5. The germline V gene encodes CDR1 MGHDK and CDR2 SYGVNS. Written as DNA, the CDR3 is TGTGCCAGCAGTGAAGGTCTAGCGGGACCCTCCTACGAGCAGTACTTC. Translation gives CASSEGLAGPSYEQYF.

The chain has TRBV5-5 and TRBJ1-2; 9 bases fit TRBD1. This CDR3 is 15 amino acids long. CDR1 is SGHKS and CDR2 is YYEKEE in the germline V gene (reference sequence). J was trimmed by 3 bases and V by 5 bases; bases with no gene match: 8. CDR3 nucleotide sequence: TGTGCCAGCAGAGTCCAACAGGGGGCAGACTATGGCTACACCTTC. Its translation: CASRVQQGADYGYTF.

The rearrangement uses TRBV29-1 and TRBJ2-7; possible D gene TRBD2, 6 bases. CDR3 length: 14 residues. Trimming pared 3 bases from V and 2 bases from J, leaving 14 bases between. Germline V CDR1 and CDR2: SQVTM, ANQGSEA. The DNA for the CDR3 is TGCAGCGTTGAGGGGGGAATCTTGCCCTACGAGCAGTACTTC. Amino acid sequence: CSVEGGILPYEQYF.

This clonotype showed up just a few times. The J gene is TRBJ2-5, the V gene TRBV18; 11 bases map to TRBD2. V trimming: 3 bases; J trimming: 4 bases; junction bases outside the gene matches: 7. The CDR3 spans 16 residues. Germline assignment: CDR1 KGHSH and CDR2 LQKENI. The DNA of the CDR3 is TGTGCCAGCTCACCCACCGGGACTAGCGGAGGAGAGACCCAGTACTTC. Translated, it gives CASSPTGTSGGETQYF.

This clonotype has more than one count but fewer than ten. The chain links TRBV10-3 to TRBJ1-1, with 7 bases identical to TRBD1. The length of the CDR3 is 14 residues. V lost 4 bases to trimming and J lost 1 base; unmatched junction nucleotides: 3. In germline, CDR1 is ENHRY, CDR2 SYGVKD. The CDR3 region is CAISATGKNTEAFF. CDR3 bases: TGTGCCATCAGTGCGACAGGGAAGAACACTGAAGCTTTCTTT.

The sample holds a few counts of this clonotype. The chain uses TRBV6-1 and TRBJ2-1; 9 bases fit TRBD1. CDR1 and CDR2 (germline): MNHNS, SASEGT. V trimming: 6 bases; J trimming: 8 bases; junction bases outside the gene matches: 8. This CDR3 contains 14 residues. CDR3 bases: TGTGCCAGCAGACGGGACAGGGCAGTCCATGAGCAGTTCTTC. Translating it yields CASRRDRAVHEQFF.

This clonotype was detected ten times or more. The chain links TRBV10-3 to TRBJ2-1, with 11 bases that match TRBD2. The CDR3 contains 15 residues. The V segment lost 3 bases and the J segment 10 bases; nucleotides outside the gene matches: 8. Germline V CDR1 and CDR2: ENHRY, SYGVKD. The CDR3 sequence: CAISELAGERREQFF. Written as DNA, the CDR3 is TGTGCCATCAGTGAACTAGCGGGAGAGAGACGGGAGCAGTTCTTC.

This clonotype appeared a few times. This chain connects TRBV12-3 or TRBV12-4 to TRBJ2-1, with 10 nucleotides matching TRBD2. Trimming cost V 5 bases and J 3 bases; bases outside gene matches: 4. The CDR3 has 15 amino acids. CDR3 residues: CASSHIAGGYNEQFF. The CDR3 DNA reads TGTGCCAGCAGTCACATAGCGGGGGGCTACAATGAGCAGTTCTTC.

In its sample, this clonotype was seen many times. J is TRBJ2-3 and V is TRBV10-3; D possibly uses TRBD1 or TRBD2 (5 bases each). Between the trimmed V and J ends, which lost 8 bases and 0 bases, there was a span of 9 bases. Germline V gives CDR1 ENHRY, CDR2 SYGVKD. CDR3 length equals 13 residues. CDR3 sequence (DNA): TGTGCCATCGCAGAGGGGAGCACAGATACGCAGTATTTT. This encodes CAIAEGSTDTQYF.

The rearrangement links TRBV19 to TRBJ1-1; 7 bases line up with TRBD1. From germline, CDR1 is LNHDA and CDR2 SQIVND (reference sequence). The junction had 2 bases not matched to a gene; V was cut back by 6 bases and J by 4 bases. This CDR3 is built from 12 residues. For the CDR3, the DNA is TGTGCCAGTAGAAGGGACAGCACTGAAGCTTTCTTT. Its protein product is CASRRDSTEAFF.

The chain combines TRBV2 with TRBJ2-1; 14 bases are shared with TRBD2. Germline CDR1 SNHLY, CDR2 FYNNEI. This CDR3 is 15 amino acids long. V lost 6 bases to trimming and J lost 16 bases; unmatched junction nucleotides: 14. The CDR3 DNA follows: TGTGCCAGCAGAGAGACTAGCGGGAGGGCCCTCATCGTTTTCTTC. Residues: CASRETSGRALIVFF.

This clonotype has more than one count but fewer than ten. The CDR3 nucleotides read TGTGCCAGCAGCCAAGATGTAGACAGCTACAATGAGCAGTTCTTC. Translation: CASSQDVDSYNEQFF. The chain recombines TRBV4-2 with TRBJ2-1; possibly TRBD1 for D (5 bases). The CDR3 is made up of 15 amino acids. The V gene lost 0 bases and the J gene lost 3 bases, with 9 bases spanning the gap. Per the germline V gene, CDR1 is LGHNA and CDR2 is YNFKEQ.

The V gene is TRBV6-1, the J gene TRBJ1-5; D is perhaps TRBD1 (5 bases). The CDR3 covers 15 residues. CDR1 is MNHNS, CDR2 SASEGT, per germline. V was trimmed by 1 base and J by 2 bases, leaving 9 bases between them. CDR3 DNA sequence: TGTGCCAGCAGTGAAGGGGACGGCGGCAATCAGCCCCAGCATTTT. This encodes CASSEGDGGNQPQHF.

This clonotype showed up just a few times. CDR3: CASSPTGRGANQPQHF. The CDR3 coding sequence is TGTGCCAGCAGCCCCACAGGGAGAGGGGCTAATCAGCCCCAGCATTTT. J is TRBJ1-5 and V is TRBV3-1, with D possibly being TRBD1 (6 bases). The V and J ends lost 4 bases and 4 bases respectively, with 17 bases between them. This CDR3 has 16 amino acids. Germline V gene lookup returns CDR1 LGHDT and CDR2 YNNKEL (reference sequence).

This clonotype was detected only a few times. V and J are TRBV20-1 and TRBJ1-6; perhaps TRBD1 as D (5 bases). The V end lost 6 bases, the J end lost 11 bases, and 17 bases lay between the germline ends. This CDR3 contains 13 residues. Germline V gene lookup returns CDR1 DFQATT and CDR2 SNEGSKA (reference sequence). CDR3 DNA: TGCAGTGCCCCGGGACTCCCGACGGCACCCCTCCACTTT. It codes for CSAPGLPTAPLHF.

This chain connects TRBV13 to TRBJ1-5; D is possibly TRBD1 (6 bases). The ends were cut back, 7 bases at V and 6 bases at J, with 10 bases in the middle. Germline V CDR1 and CDR2: PRHDT, FYEKMQ (reference sequence). The CDR3 covers 12 residues. CDR3 nucleotides: TGTGCCAGCAAAAGGGGGTCTCAGCCCCAGCATTTT. Amino acid sequence: CASKRGSQPQHF. The full variable domain, in which reference TRBV13 and TRBJ1-5 provide the parts outside the CDR3, is AAGVIQSPRHLIKEKRETATLKCYPIPRHDTVYWYQQGPGQDPQFLISFYEKMQSDKGSIPDRFSAQQFSDYHSELNMSSLELGDSALYFCASKRGSQPQHFGDGTRLSIL.

This clonotype was detected ten times or more. CDR3 amino acids: CASSTDMNTEAFF. The CDR3, as DNA: TGTGCCAGCAGTACTGACATGAACACTGAAGCTTTCTTT. The V and J genes are TRBV6-4 and TRBJ1-1; D is ambiguous. Looked up from germline, CDR1 is MRHNA and CDR2 is SNTAGT. V lost 5 bases to trimming and J lost 0 bases, with 7 bases between them. The CDR3 extends over 13 amino acids.

V and J are TRBV11-1 and TRBJ2-5, with D maybe TRBD1 (9 bases). Trimming removed 4 bases at V and 5 bases at J, with 23 bases between. The CDR3 has 17 residues. Germline assignment: CDR1 SGHAT and CDR2 FQDESV (reference sequence). The CDR3: CASSSLGGGQGEETQYF. The CDR3 nucleotides read TGTGCCAGCAGCTCGCTCGGGGGGGGACAGGGTGAGGAGACCCAGTACTTC.